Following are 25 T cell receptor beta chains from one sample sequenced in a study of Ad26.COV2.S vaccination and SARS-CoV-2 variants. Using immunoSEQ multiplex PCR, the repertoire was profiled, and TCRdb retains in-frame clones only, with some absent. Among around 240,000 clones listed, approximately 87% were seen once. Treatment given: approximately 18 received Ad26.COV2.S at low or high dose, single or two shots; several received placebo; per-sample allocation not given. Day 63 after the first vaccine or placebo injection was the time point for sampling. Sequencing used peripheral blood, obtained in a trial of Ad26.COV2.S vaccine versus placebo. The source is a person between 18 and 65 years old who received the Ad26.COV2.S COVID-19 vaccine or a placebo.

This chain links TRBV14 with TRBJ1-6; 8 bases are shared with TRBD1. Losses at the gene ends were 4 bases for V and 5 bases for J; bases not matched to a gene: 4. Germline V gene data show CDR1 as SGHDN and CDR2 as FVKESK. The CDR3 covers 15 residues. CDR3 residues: CASSRMTGDNSPLHF. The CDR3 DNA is TGTGCCAGCAGCCGGATGACAGGGGATAATTCACCCCTCCACTTT.

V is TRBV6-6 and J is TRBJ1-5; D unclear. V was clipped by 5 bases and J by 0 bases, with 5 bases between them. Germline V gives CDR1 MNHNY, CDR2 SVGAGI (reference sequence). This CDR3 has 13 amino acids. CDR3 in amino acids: CASSPLSNQPQHF. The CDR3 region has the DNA TGTGCCAGCAGTCCTCTTAGCAATCAGCCCCAGCATTTT.

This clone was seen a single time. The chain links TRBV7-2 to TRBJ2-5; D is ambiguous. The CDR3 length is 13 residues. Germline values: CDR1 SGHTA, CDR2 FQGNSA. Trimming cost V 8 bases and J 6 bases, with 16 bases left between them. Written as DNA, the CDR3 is TGTGCCAGCCGGGTGCCAGGTATTCAGACCCAGTACTTC. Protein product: CASRVPGIQTQYF.

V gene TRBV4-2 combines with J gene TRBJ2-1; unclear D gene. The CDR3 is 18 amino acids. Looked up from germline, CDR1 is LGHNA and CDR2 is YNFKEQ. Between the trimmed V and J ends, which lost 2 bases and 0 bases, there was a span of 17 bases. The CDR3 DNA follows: TGTGCCAGCAGCCAAACAACTGTCCGTTCGAGCTCCTACAATGAGCAGTTCTTC. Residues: CASSQTTVRSSSYNEQFF.

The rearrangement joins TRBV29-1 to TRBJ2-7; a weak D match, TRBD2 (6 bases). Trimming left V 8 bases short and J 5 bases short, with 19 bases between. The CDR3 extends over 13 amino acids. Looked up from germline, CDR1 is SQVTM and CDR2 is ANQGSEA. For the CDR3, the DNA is TGCAGCTTCAGGGAGGACCTTCTGGACGAGCAGTACTTC. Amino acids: CSFREDLLDEQYF.

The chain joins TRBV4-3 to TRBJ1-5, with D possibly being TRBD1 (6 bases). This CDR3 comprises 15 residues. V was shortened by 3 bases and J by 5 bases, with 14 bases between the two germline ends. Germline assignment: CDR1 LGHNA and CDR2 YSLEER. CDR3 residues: CASSQIQGPDQPQHF. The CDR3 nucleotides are TGCGCCAGCAGCCAGATACAGGGACCCGATCAGCCCCAGCATTTT.

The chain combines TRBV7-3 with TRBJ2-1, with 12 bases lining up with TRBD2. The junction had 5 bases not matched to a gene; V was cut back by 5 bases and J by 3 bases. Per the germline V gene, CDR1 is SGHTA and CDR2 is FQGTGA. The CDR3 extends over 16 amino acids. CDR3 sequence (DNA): TGTGCCAGCAGCCCTAGCGGGGGGGCCGGCTACAATGAGCAGTTCTTC. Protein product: CASSPSGGAGYNEQFF.

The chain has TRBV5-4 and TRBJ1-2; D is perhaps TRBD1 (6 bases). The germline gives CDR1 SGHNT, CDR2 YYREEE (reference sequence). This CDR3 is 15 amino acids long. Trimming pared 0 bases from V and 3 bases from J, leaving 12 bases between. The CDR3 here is CASSLGQGIDYGYTF. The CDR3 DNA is TGTGCCAGCAGCTTGGGGCAGGGGATTGACTATGGCTACACCTTC.

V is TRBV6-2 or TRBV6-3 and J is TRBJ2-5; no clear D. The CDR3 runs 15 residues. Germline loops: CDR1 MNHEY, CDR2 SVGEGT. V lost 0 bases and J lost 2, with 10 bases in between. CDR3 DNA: TGTGCCAGCAGTTACTCAGAGACACTTCAAGAGACCCAGTACTTC. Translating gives CASSYSETLQETQYF.

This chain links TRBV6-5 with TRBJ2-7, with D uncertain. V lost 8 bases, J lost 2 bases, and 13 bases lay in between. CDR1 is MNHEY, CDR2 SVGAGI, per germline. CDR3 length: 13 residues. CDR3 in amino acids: CASGRTWTYEQYF. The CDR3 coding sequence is TGTGCCAGCGGGCGAACGTGGACCTACGAGCAGTACTTC.

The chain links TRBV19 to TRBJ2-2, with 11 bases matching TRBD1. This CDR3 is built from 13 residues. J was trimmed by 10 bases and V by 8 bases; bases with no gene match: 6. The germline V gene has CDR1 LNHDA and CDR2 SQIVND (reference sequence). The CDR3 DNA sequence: TGTGCCAGTGTGGACAGGGGGCGCGCGGAGCTGTTTTTT. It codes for CASVDRGRAELFF.

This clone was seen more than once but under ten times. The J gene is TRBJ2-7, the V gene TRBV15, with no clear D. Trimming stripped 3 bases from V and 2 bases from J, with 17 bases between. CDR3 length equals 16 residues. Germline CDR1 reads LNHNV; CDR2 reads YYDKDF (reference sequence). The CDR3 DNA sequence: TGTGCCACCAGCAGCCTATTCTCGGACGAGACCTACGAGCAGTACTTC. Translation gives CATSSLFSDETYEQYF. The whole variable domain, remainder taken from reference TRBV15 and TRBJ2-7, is DAMVIQNPRYQVTQFGKPVTLSCSQTLNHNVMYWYQQKSSQAPKLLFHYYDKDFNNEADTPDNFQSRRPNTSFCFLDIRSPGLGDTAMYLCATSSLFSDETYEQYFGPGTRLTVT.

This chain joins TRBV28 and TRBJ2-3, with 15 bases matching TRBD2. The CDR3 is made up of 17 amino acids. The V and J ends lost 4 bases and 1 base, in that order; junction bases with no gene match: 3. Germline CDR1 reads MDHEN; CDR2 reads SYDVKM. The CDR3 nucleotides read TGTGCCAGCAGTTCACGGACTAGCGGGAGGGGCACAGATACGCAGTATTTT. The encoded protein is CASSSRTSGRGTDTQYF.

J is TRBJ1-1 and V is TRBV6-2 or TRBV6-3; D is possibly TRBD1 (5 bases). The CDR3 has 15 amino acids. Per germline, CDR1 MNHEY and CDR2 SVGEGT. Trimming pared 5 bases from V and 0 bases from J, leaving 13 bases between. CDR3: CASSTEAGVNTEAFF. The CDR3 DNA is TGTGCCAGCAGTACAGAAGCGGGGGTGAACACTGAAGCTTTCTTT.

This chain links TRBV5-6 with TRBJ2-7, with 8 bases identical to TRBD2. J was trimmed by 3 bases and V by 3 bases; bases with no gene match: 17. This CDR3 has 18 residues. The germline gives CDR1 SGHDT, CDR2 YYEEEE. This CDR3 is CASSWGGTRRYTDYEQYF. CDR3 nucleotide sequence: TGTGCCAGCAGCTGGGGAGGGACTAGACGCTATACGGACTACGAGCAGTACTTC.

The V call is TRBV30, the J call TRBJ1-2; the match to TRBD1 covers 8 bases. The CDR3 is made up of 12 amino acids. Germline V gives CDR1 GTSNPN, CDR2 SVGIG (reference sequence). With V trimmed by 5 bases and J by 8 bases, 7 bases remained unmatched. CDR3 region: CAWGSDRVGYTF. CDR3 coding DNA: TGTGCCTGGGGGTCGGACAGGGTCGGCTACACCTTC.

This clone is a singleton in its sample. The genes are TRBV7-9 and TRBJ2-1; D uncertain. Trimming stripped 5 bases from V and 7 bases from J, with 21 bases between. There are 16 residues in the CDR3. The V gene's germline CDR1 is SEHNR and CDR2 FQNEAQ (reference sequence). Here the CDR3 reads CASSNPERTKGNEQFF. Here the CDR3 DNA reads TGTGCCAGCAGCAACCCGGAGCGCACAAAGGGAAATGAGCAGTTCTTC.

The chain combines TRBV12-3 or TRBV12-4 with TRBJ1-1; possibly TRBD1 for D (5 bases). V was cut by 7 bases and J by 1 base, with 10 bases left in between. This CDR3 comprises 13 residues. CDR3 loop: CASMWGRNTEAFF. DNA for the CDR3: TGTGCCAGCATGTGGGGGAGGAACACTGAAGCTTTCTTT.

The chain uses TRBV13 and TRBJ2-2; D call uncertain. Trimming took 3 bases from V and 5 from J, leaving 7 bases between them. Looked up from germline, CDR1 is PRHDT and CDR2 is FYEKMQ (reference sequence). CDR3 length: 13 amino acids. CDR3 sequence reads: CASSFLGTGELFF. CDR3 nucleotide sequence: TGTGCCAGCAGCTTTCTAGGAACCGGGGAGCTGTTTTTT.

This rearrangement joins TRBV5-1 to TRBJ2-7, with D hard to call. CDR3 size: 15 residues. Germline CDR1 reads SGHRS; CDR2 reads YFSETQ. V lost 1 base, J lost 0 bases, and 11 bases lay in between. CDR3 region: CASSLSNKASYEQYF. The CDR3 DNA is TGCGCCAGCAGCTTGTCTAATAAAGCCTCCTACGAGCAGTACTTC.

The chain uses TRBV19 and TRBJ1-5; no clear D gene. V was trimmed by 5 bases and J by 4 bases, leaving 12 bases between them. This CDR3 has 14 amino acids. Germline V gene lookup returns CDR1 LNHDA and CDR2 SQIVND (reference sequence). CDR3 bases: TGTGCCAGTAGTCCATGGGAAGGGAATCAGCCCCAGCATTTT. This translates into CASSPWEGNQPQHF.

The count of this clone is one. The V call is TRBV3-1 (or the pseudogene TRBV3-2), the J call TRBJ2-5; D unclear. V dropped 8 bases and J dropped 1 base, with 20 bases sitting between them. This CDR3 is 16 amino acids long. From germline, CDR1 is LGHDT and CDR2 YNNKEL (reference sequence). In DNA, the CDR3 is TGTGCCAGCCGACACCAAGGCCTTTACCTCCAAGAGACCCAGTACTTC. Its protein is CASRHQGLYLQETQYF.

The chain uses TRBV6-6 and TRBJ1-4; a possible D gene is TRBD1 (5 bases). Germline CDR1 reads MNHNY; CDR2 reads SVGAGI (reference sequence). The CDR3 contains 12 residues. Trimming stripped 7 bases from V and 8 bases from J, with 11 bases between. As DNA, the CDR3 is TGTGCCAGCAAAACCGGGGGGGAAAAACTGTTTTTT. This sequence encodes CASKTGGEKLFF.

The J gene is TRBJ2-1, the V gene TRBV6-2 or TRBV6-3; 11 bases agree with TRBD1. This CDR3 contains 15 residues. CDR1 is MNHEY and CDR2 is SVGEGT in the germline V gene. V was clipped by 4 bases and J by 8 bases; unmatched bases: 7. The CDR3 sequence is CASSSWTGGTDEQFF. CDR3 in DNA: TGTGCCAGCAGTTCTTGGACAGGGGGCACGGATGAGCAGTTCTTC.

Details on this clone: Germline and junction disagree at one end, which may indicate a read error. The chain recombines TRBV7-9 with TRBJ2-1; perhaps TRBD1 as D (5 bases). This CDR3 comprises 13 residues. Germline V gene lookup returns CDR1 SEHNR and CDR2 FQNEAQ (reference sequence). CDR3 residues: CASTLGAPSEQFF. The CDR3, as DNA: TGTGCCAGCACCTTAGGGGCCCCGAGTGAGCAGTTCTTC. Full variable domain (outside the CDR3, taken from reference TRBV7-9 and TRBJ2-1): DTGVSQNPRHKITKRGQNVTFRCDPISEHNRLYWYRQTLGQGPEFLTYFQNEAQLEKSRLLSDRFSAERPKGSFSTLEIQRTEQGDSAMYLCASTLGAPSEQFFGPGTRLTVL.